These 21 T cell receptor beta chains were sequenced from one sample in a study of breast tumors, draining lymph nodes, adjacent tissues. TCRdb recomputed calls from the multiplex PCR reads with MiXCR, one row per CDR3 protein. The table includes about 130,000 distinct CDR3 sequences, 21% detected once. The lymph nodes were axillary draining lymph nodes from breast cancer patients. Sequenced: axillary lymph node tissue. All receptors come from a female donor with breast cancer. Some clones in this sample may be carry-over from other donors' samples.

The chain couples TRBV3-1 to TRBJ2-3; D call uncertain. The CDR3 has 15 residues. Germline loops: CDR1 LGHDT, CDR2 YNNKEL (reference sequence). V gave up 0 bases and J gave up 7 bases, with 14 bases separating them. CDR3 DNA sequence: TGTGCCAGCAGCCAAGAGGAGTCTTCCCCATATACGCAGTATTTT. Translating it yields CASSQEESSPYTQYF.

The CDR3 nucleotides read TGTGCCAGCAGCTTCACTGGGGGGGCGGGGGAGCAGTACTTC. Translation gives CASSFTGGAGEQYF. The chain recombines TRBV7-3 with TRBJ2-7, with D possibly TRBD2 on 7 matching bases. Germline values: CDR1 SGHTA, CDR2 FQGTGA. The CDR3 spans 14 residues. Trimming left V 3 bases short and J 7 bases short, with 16 bases between. The full variable domain, with the rest looked up from reference TRBV7-3 and TRBJ2-7, is GAGVSQTPSNKVTEKGKYVELRCDPISGHTALYWYRQSLGQGPEFLIYFQGTGAADDSGLPNDRFFAVRPEGSVSTLKIQRTERGDSAVYLCASSFTGGAGEQYFGPGTRLTVT.

This clonotype was seen repeatedly, ten times or more. This chain links TRBV11-1 with TRBJ2-3, with 8 bases that match TRBD1. The germline CDR1 and CDR2 sequences are SGHAT and FQDESV (reference sequence). The J segment lost 1 base and the V segment lost 4 bases, leaving 7 bases of the junction unmatched. There are 16 residues in the CDR3. Here the CDR3 reads CASSSDDRGGTDTQYF. The CDR3 DNA follows: TGTGCCAGCAGCTCCGACGACAGGGGCGGCACAGATACGCAGTATTTT.

Notes on this clonotype: A much larger clone differs from this one at a single base, so this may be a read error. The V gene is TRBV7-9, the J gene TRBJ2-7, with a tentative D call TRBD2 (5 bases). CDR3 length equals 16 residues. Trimming pared 5 bases from V and 4 bases from J, leaving 21 bases between. Germline CDR1 SEHNR, CDR2 FQNEAQ (reference sequence). This CDR3 reads CASSDRAVATAYEQYF. The CDR3 nucleotides read TGTGCCAGCAGCGATCGCGCGGTAGCGACCGCTTACGAGCAGTACTTC.

This clonotype was detected only a few times. CDR3 loop: CASSPSGGKETQYF. The CDR3 nucleotides read TGTGCCAGCAGTCCCAGTGGGGGTAAAGAGACCCAGTACTTC. This chain uses TRBV27 with TRBJ2-5; D may be TRBD1 or TRBD2 (5 bases each). Between the trimmed V and J ends, which lost 5 bases and 3 bases, there was a span of 13 bases. Germline V gives CDR1 MNHEY, CDR2 SMNVEV (reference sequence). This CDR3 is built from 14 residues.

This clonotype was seen repeatedly, ten times or more. The rearrangement links TRBV7-3 to TRBJ2-2, with TRBD2 matching over 10 bases. The CDR3 spans 17 residues. With V trimmed by 4 bases and J by 6 bases, 11 bases remained unmatched. CDR1 and CDR2 from the germline V gene are SGHTA and FQGTGA. The CDR3, as DNA: TGTGCCAGCAGCTCCCACCCTAGCGGGAGTAAGGCCGGGGAGCTGTTTTTT. Translated, it gives CASSSHPSGSKAGELFF. Combining the CDR3 with reference TRBV7-3 and TRBJ2-2 gives the whole variable domain GAGVSQTPSNKVTEKGKYVELRCDPISGHTALYWYRQSLGQGPEFLIYFQGTGAADDSGLPNDRFFAVRPEGSVSTLKIQRTERGDSAVYLCASSSHPSGSKAGELFFGEGSRLTVL.

This clonotype was seen ten or more times. CDR3 nucleotide sequence: TGCAGTGCTAGACCTCGCGGAAACTCCTACGAGCAGTACTTC. Translating gives CSARPRGNSYEQYF. The rearrangement uses TRBV20-1 and TRBJ2-7; D unclear. Germline V lookup: CDR1 DFQATT, CDR2 SNEGSKA (reference sequence). The CDR3 spans 14 residues. The germline V and J ends were trimmed by 2 bases and 0 bases, with 11 bases remaining between them.

This clonotype was seen a single time. The chain recombines TRBV11-2 with TRBJ1-1; 8 bases map to TRBD1. Germline CDR1 SGHAT, CDR2 FQNNGV. Losses at the gene ends were 2 bases for V and 4 bases for J; bases not matched to a gene: 3. This CDR3 region has 14 residues. The CDR3 DNA follows: TGTGCCAGCAGCTTACAGGGGGCGGCCACTGAAGCTTTCTTT. It codes for CASSLQGAATEAFF.

This clonotype has ten or more counts. The chain has TRBV2 and TRBJ2-1, with D hard to call. The CDR3 loop spans 13 amino acids. The V and J ends lost 4 bases and 7 bases respectively, with 11 bases between them. Germline CDR1 and CDR2: SNHLY and FYNNEI. The CDR3 protein is CASSGGVRNEQFF. CDR3 sequence (DNA): TGTGCCAGCAGTGGTGGGGTTCGGAATGAGCAGTTCTTC.

This clonotype was detected ten times or more. The rearrangement uses TRBV20-1 and TRBJ2-3; 12 bases fit TRBD2. V shed 0 bases and J 5 bases; nucleotides not matched to a gene: 9. The CDR3 is 17 residues long. The V gene's germline CDR1 is DFQATT and CDR2 SNEGSKA (reference sequence). CDR3 sequence reads: CSARDRGLAGFEDTQYF. The CDR3 bases are TGCAGTGCTAGAGATCGTGGACTAGCGGGATTTGAAGATACGCAGTATTTT.

V usage is TRBV5-1 and J usage is TRBJ2-7; 9 nucleotides agree with TRBD2. The germline V gene has CDR1 SGHRS and CDR2 YFSETQ. This CDR3 spans 14 amino acids. With V trimmed by 4 bases and J by 4 bases, 6 bases remained unmatched. Here the CDR3 reads CASSPGTSQYEQYF. In DNA, the CDR3 is TGCGCCAGCAGCCCCGGGACTAGCCAGTACGAGCAGTACTTC.

This clonotype was detected ten times or more. The chain links TRBV2 to TRBJ1-6; 7 nucleotides line up with TRBD1. The V gene end was trimmed by 5 bases and the J gene end by 5 bases; junction bases not matched to a gene: 9. Germline V lookup: CDR1 SNHLY, CDR2 FYNNEI. The CDR3 totals 16 residues. The CDR3 region has the DNA TGTGCCAGCAGTTTACAGGGGTCCGTTAATAATTCACCCCTCCACTTT. This encodes CASSLQGSVNNSPLHF.

This clonotype was picked up many times. The rearrangement uses TRBV4-1 and TRBJ2-3; the D gene could be TRBD1 or TRBD2 (5 bases each). The CDR3 contains 16 residues. From germline, CDR1 is MGHRA and CDR2 YSYEKL. V lost 3 bases to trimming and J lost 4 bases, with 17 bases between them. The CDR3 nucleotides read TGCGCCAGCAGCCAGGCGGGTCTTGGGACCTCAGATACGCAGTATTTT. This encodes CASSQAGLGTSDTQYF.

This clonotype was observed at least ten times. The genes are TRBV25-1 and TRBJ1-3, with D possibly TRBD1 on 5 matching bases. Looked up from germline, CDR1 is MGHDK and CDR2 is SYGVNS. Trimming left V 0 bases short and J 0 bases short, with 15 bases between. This CDR3 comprises 18 residues. CDR3 nucleotides: TGTGCCAGCAGTGAATACAGGGTGGGGAGAACCTCTGGAAACACCATATATTTT. Residues: CASSEYRVGRTSGNTIYF.

With regard to this clonotype: This may come from a read error, since a much larger clone is one base off. This rearrangement joins TRBV3-1 to TRBJ2-1, with D perhaps being TRBD1 or TRBD2 (6 bases each). V was trimmed by 6 bases and J by 8 bases, leaving 20 bases between them. Germline V CDR1 and CDR2: LGHDT, YNNKEL (reference sequence). The CDR3 is made up of 15 amino acids. The CDR3 protein is CASSSTGSWEDEQFF. Here the CDR3 DNA reads TGTGCCAGCAGTTCTACAGGGAGTTGGGAGGATGAGCAGTTCTTC.

This clonotype was detected only a few times. The chain has TRBV3-1 and TRBJ1-3; the D is unclear. Germline values: CDR1 LGHDT, CDR2 YNNKEL (reference sequence). The CDR3 length is 14 residues. V was pared by 5 bases and J by 2 bases, with 10 bases between. The CDR3 sequence is CASSFLGTGNTIYF. The CDR3 nucleotides read TGTGCCAGCAGCTTCCTGGGGACTGGAAACACCATATATTTT.

This clonotype was detected many times. The rearrangement uses TRBV11-2 and TRBJ2-1, with TRBD2 matching 7 bases. CDR3 length: 17 residues. J was trimmed by 1 base and V by 5 bases; bases with no gene match: 11. From germline, CDR1 is SGHAT and CDR2 FQNNGV. CDR3 sequence reads: CASSHPRLGGSYNEQFF. The CDR3 bases are TGTGCCAGCAGCCACCCGCGCCTGGGGGGGTCCTACAATGAGCAGTTCTTC. Full variable domain (outside the CDR3, taken from reference TRBV11-2 and TRBJ2-1): EAGVAQSPRYKIIEKRQSVAFWCNPISGHATLYWYQQILGQGPKLLIQFQNNGVVDDSQLPKDRFSAERLKGVDSTLKIQPAKLEDSAVYLCASSHPRLGGSYNEQFFGPGTRLTVL.

The chain employs TRBV9 and TRBJ2-1; 7 bases are shared with TRBD1. Trimming removed 3 bases from V and 1 base from J; junction bases left unmatched: 10. Germline V CDR1 and CDR2: SGDLS, YYNGEE. The CDR3 loop spans 17 amino acids. The CDR3 here is CASSDKRGRGSYNEQFF. For the CDR3, the DNA is TGTGCCAGCAGCGATAAACGGGGCAGGGGGTCCTACAATGAGCAGTTCTTC.

This clonotype was detected ten times or more. The chain has TRBV7-9 and TRBJ1-2; D not certain. With 5 bases removed from V and 1 base from J, the gap between germline ends came to 5 bases. The length of the CDR3 is 12 residues. The germline gives CDR1 SEHNR, CDR2 FQNEAQ (reference sequence). The CDR3 region has the DNA TGTGCCAGCAGCCCAGTTAACTATGGCTACACCTTC. It encodes CASSPVNYGYTF.

This clonotype appeared many times. The chain has TRBV27 and TRBJ2-7, with 7 bases identical to TRBD1. The J segment lost 4 bases and the V segment lost 6 bases, leaving 12 bases of the junction unmatched. The CDR3 contains 15 residues. Per the germline V gene, CDR1 is MNHEY and CDR2 is SMNVEV (reference sequence). The CDR3 here is CASSYRQGISYEQYF. The DNA of the CDR3 is TGTGCCAGCAGCTATAGACAGGGAATATCTTACGAGCAGTACTTC.

This clonotype was seen a handful of times. This chain links TRBV5-6 with TRBJ1-4, with D possibly TRBD1 on 5 matching bases. From germline, CDR1 is SGHDT and CDR2 YYEEEE. The V and J ends lost 3 bases and 0 bases respectively, with 15 bases between them. The CDR3 extends over 17 amino acids. The CDR3 is CASSSGGEGPTNEKLFF. CDR3 coding DNA: TGTGCCAGCAGCTCCGGCGGTGAGGGGCCAACTAATGAAAAACTGTTTTTT.